A selection of T cell receptor beta chains follows, all from one sample in a study of Graves' ophthalmopathy and Graves' hyperthyroidism. From the multiplex PCR reads, TCRdb called clonotypes with MiXCR, one entry per CDR3 protein. This sample has about 1.2 million distinct CDR3 sequences, with less than 45% found just once. The sequenced sample was peripheral blood or thyroid tissue (not recorded which). These receptor sequences come from an adult man with Graves' hyperthyroidism. Each CDR3 is given with its conserved first and last residue. A D gene is named only where the DNA matches it firmly. The size entry is marked missing in some rows and otherwise reads once, few, many or a size class.

>TRBJ2-3|NA|TRBD2|TRBV24-1
TGTGCCACCAGCGGGACTAGCGGGAGAACAGATACGCAGTATTTT
CATSGTSGRTDTQYF
>TRBJ2-7|NA|TRBD2|TRBV4-3
TGCGCCAGCAGCCTGGTAGCGGGAGTGAGGGTATACGAGCAGTACTTC
CASSLVAGVRVYEQYF
>TRBJ1-6|NA|NA|TRBV12-3/TRBV12-4
TGTGCCAGCAGTTACTCGAGGCGGGGCCACAGCTCCTATAATTCACCCCTCCACTTT
CASSYSRRGHSSYNSPLHF
>TRBJ1-2|NA|NA|TRBV4-3
TGCGCCAGCAGCCGAAAGATTGGCTACACCTTC
CASSRKIGYTF
>TRBJ2-5|NA|NA|TRBV7-6
TGTGCCAGTGGCGTAAAGGGGTATGACCAAGAGACCCAGTACTTC
CASGVKGYDQETQYF
>TRBJ2-5|NA|TRBD1|TRBV25-1
TGTGCCAGCAGCCCCCGCCCTCGACAGGGGCCCCGGAACCAAGAGACCCAGTACTTC
CASSPRPRQGPRNQETQYF
>TRBJ1-3|NA|TRBD1|TRBV6-5
TGTGCCAGCAGTTCAAGAACGGGACAGGGTGGAAACACCATATATTTT
CASSSRTGQGGNTIYF
>TRBJ2-7|NA|NA|TRBV20-1
TGCAGTGCTAGGGCTCGTCCGGGCTCCTACGAGCAGTACTTC
CSARARPGSYEQYF
>TRBJ2-7|many|NA|TRBV29-1
TGCAGCGCCCTGGGGCCAGCTCAAGGATACGAGCAGTACTTC
CSALGPAQGYEQYF
>TRBJ2-5|many|NA|TRBV6-5
TGTGCCAGCAGTCCCACAGGGGGGGGCCAAGAGACCCAGTACTTC
CASSPTGGGQETQYF
>TRBJ1-2|few|NA|TRBV15
TGTGCCTGCGCCGGGACGGCGGGAGGCTACACCTTC
CACAGTAGGYTF
>TRBJ2-7|few|NA|TRBV7-9
TGTGCCAGCAGCGCGGGGTACGGCTACGAGCAGTACTTC
CASSAGYGYEQYF
>TRBJ1-5|NA|TRBD1|TRBV20-1
TGCAGTGCTACTGGGACAGCATATAGCAATCAGCCCCAGCATTTT
CSATGTAYSNQPQHF
>TRBJ2-2|NA|NA|TRBV5-1
TGCGCCAGCAGTAGTCAGGGGTTGTTCACCGGGGAGCTGTTTTTT
CASSSQGLFTGELFF
>TRBJ1-3|few|NA|TRBV2
TGTGCCAGCAGTCAACTAAACACCATATATTTT
CASSQLNTIYF
>TRBJ2-7|few|TRBD2|TRBV5-1
TGCGCCAGCAGCTACGGACTAGCGGGAGAGGGGGAGCAGTACTTC
CASSYGLAGEGEQYF
>TRBJ1-5|many|NA|TRBV7-8
TGTGCCAGCAGCGAGACGAGTGCGCAGCCCCAGCATTTT
CASSETSAQPQHF
>TRBJ2-2|NA|TRBD2|TRBV7-9
TGTGCCAGCAGACAAGGACTAGCTCCCACTCGGGCCGGGGAGCTGTTTTTT
CASRQGLAPTRAGELFF
>TRBJ2-5|many|TRBD1|TRBV20-1
TGCAGTGCCAAAGACAGGGAAGAGACCCAGTACTTC
CSAKDREETQYF
>TRBJ2-5|NA|TRBD2|TRBV7-7
TGTGCCAGCAGCAACACCCCGGGACTACTTGAGGCCCAGTACTTC
CASSNTPGLLEAQYF
>TRBJ2-5|many|TRBD1|TRBV11-2
TGTGCCAGCAGCTCAGGACAGGGGACATGGGAGGAGACCCAGTACTTC
CASSSGQGTWEETQYF
>TRBJ2-7|NA|TRBD1|TRBV5-1
TGCGCCAGCAGCCCCTCGGGACAGGGGTCTGACTACGAGCAGTACTTC
CASSPSGQGSDYEQYF
>TRBJ2-5|NA|NA|TRBV5-1
TGCGCCAGCAGCTTGGCCGGCAGCTTGGAGACCCAGTACTTC
CASSLAGSLETQYF
>TRBJ2-2|once|NA|TRBV7-9
TGTGCCAGCAGCTTTTCCAGTGACACCGGGGAGCTGTTTTTT
CASSFSSDTGELFF
>TRBJ1-5|NA|NA|TRBV7-9
TGTGCCAGCACCTCCTTAGGGGTGTGGCAGCCCCAGCATTTT
CASTSLGVWQPQHF
>TRBJ1-6|few|NA|TRBV5-6
TGTGCCAGCAGCTTGGGAGGTGCTGGGCAGGTTAATTCACCCCTCCACTTT
CASSLGGAGQVNSPLHF
>TRBJ2-7|many|TRBD2|TRBV12-3/TRBV12-4
TGTGCCAGCAGTTTAAGCGGGAGTTTGTACGAGCAGTACTTC
CASSLSGSLYEQYF
>TRBJ2-7|many|NA|TRBV5-1
TGCGCCAGCAGCCCAGACAGGCCGGGTTCTACGGTGGAGCAGTACTTC
CASSPDRPGSTVEQYF
>TRBJ2-2|many|NA|TRBV7-9
TGCGCCAGCAGCTTCGCCTTGAACACCGGGGAGCTGTTTTTT
CASSFALNTGELFF
>TRBJ1-2|many|TRBD1|TRBV29-1
TGCAGCGTTGTACTAGGGACAGGGGTGGGGTGGGTGTATGGCTACACCTTC
CSVVLGTGVGWVYGYTF
>TRBJ2-6|NA|TRBD1|TRBV20-1
TGCAGTGCTAGACAGGGGGTGGCCAACGTCCTGACTTTC
CSARQGVANVLTF
>TRBJ2-5|many|NA|TRBV7-6
TGTGCCAGCAGCCAACCGCAAGAGACCCAGTACTTC
CASSQPQETQYF
>TRBJ2-7|few|NA|TRBV29-1
TGCAGCGTTGGTAAGGAAGACTACGAGCAGTACTTC
CSVGKEDYEQYF
>TRBJ1-1|NA|NA|TRBV6-2/TRBV6-3
TGTGCCAGCCTAGGTGACAGCATGAACACTGAAGCTTTCTTT
CASLGDSMNTEAFF
>TRBJ1-1|few|TRBD1|TRBV10-3
TGTGCCATCAGCGCTAAACAGGGACAGGATGAAGCTTTCTTT
CAISAKQGQDEAFF
>TRBJ1-1|NA|NA|TRBV5-8
TGTGCCAGCAGCTTGGATCAGATGGGAACTGAAGCTTTCTTT
CASSLDQMGTEAFF
>TRBJ1-2|once|TRBD1|TRBV11-2
TGTGCCAGCAGCTACGGGACAGGGTTGCAGTGGAACACCTTC
CASSYGTGLQWNTF
>TRBJ2-7|NA|TRBD2|TRBV27
TGTGCCAGCAGTTTAACTATCCTAGCGGCTACCTACGAGCAGTACTTC
CASSLTILAATYEQYF
>TRBJ1-6|NA|NA|TRBV2
TGTGCCAGCAGTGATCTCGGATTAGAGAATTCACCCCTCCACTTT
CASSDLGLENSPLHF
>TRBJ2-2|few|TRBD2|TRBV20-1
TGCAGTGCTCGACCCCGGACGGGACTAGCGGGAGTTGGTAACACCGGGGAGCTGTTTTTT
CSARPRTGLAGVGNTGELFF
>TRBJ1-2|many|NA|TRBV9
TGTGCCAGCAGCGGCAGGGAAGATGGCTACACCTTC
CASSGREDGYTF
>TRBJ1-1|NA|NA|TRBV5-6
TGTGCCACCTCGGAGGGCACAAGTACTGAAGCTTTCTTT
CATSEGTSTEAFF
>TRBJ2-5|NA|NA|TRBV10-3
TGTGCCATCAAATACCAAGAGACCCAGTACTTC
CAIKYQETQYF
>TRBJ1-1|many|NA|TRBV4-1
TGCGCCAGCAGCACACGCCCTAACGAGGGGTTGGGCACTGAAGCTTTCTTT
CASSTRPNEGLGTEAFF
>TRBJ1-5|NA|NA|TRBV19
TGTGCCAGTAATACAGGATCCAATCAGCCCCAGCATTTT
CASNTGSNQPQHF
>TRBJ1-2|NA|NA|TRBV5-1
TGCGCCAGCAGCTTTAATCAGGGGTCTAATGGCTACACCTTC
CASSFNQGSNGYTF
>TRBJ1-3|NA|NA|TRBV9
TGTGCCAGCAGTCGAGACGGGAGCTCTGGAAACACCATATATTTT
CASSRDGSSGNTIYF
>TRBJ2-7|NA|NA|TRBV15
TGTGCCACCAGCAGGGTACCTAGGGAGCAGTACTTC
CATSRVPREQYF
>TRBJ2-5|few|TRBD1|TRBV7-2
TGTGCCAGCAGGTCTGGGACAGGGTACCAAGAGACCCAGTACTTC
CASRSGTGYQETQYF
>TRBJ1-4|NA|NA|TRBV15
TGTGCCACCAGCAGAGGGTCCGTCAAACAGGGAAGGGATGAAAAACTGTTTTTT
CATSRGSVKQGRDEKLFF
>TRBJ2-5|few|NA|TRBV9
TGTGCCAGCAGCGTATTGTCGGGTCAAGAGACCCAGTACTTC
CASSVLSGQETQYF
>TRBJ2-6|NA|NA|TRBV10-2
TGCGCCAGCAGTGAGTCAGGGGGCTCTGGGGCCAACGTCCTGACTTTC
CASSESGGSGANVLTF
>TRBJ1-3|NA|NA|TRBV25-1
TGTGCCAGCAGTGAATATAACGCCATATATTTT
CASSEYNAIYF
>TRBJ2-7|NA|TRBD2|TRBV12-3/TRBV12-4
TGTGCCAGCAGTTTAGCGCAGGGAGGGCCCGCGTACTTC
CASSLAQGGPAYF
>TRBJ2-5|NA|NA|TRBV7-9
TGTGCCAGCAGCTTAGCTCTGCGTGTGGAGACCCAGTACTTC
CASSLALRVETQYF
>TRBJ1-4|NA|NA|TRBV2
TGTGCCAGCACAGGGTCCGTGACGACTAATGAAGAACTGTTTTTT
CASTGSVTTNEELFF
>TRBJ2-1|NA|TRBD2|TRBV25-1
TGTGCCAGCAGTGAACGGGGGATGGCCGGGGGGTACAATGAGCAGTTCTTC
CASSERGMAGGYNEQFF
>TRBJ1-4|few|NA|TRBV2
TGTGCCAGCAGTCCGACTTCGACCCGGTTTGAAAAACTGTTTTTT
CASSPTSTRFEKLFF
>TRBJ2-2|NA|NA|TRBV19
TGTGCCAGTAGTATGACTGCCGGGGAGCTGTTTTTT
CASSMTAGELFF